This TCR beta chain was observed in a study of cytomegalovirus exposure and HLA in healthy donors (dated by TCRdb to the late 2010s). Turning to the overall study: In an earlier analysis of several hundred of the donors, approximately 260 Gb of sequence data and 117 million unique TCR beta sequences from about 179 million T cells were reported. About 300 gigabases of sequencing data and approximately 85 million unique TCR sequences were included in an early release covering 550 to 800 HLA-typed donors. Of the roughly 400 genotyped donors, 65% to 90% fell in the genetic ancestry cluster associated with self-reported Caucasian donors. The aim of the study was to test whether cataloging public T cell receptors could identify signatures of past pathogen exposure. The study profiled the T cell repertoires of 666 subjects by immunosequencing and related them to cytomegalovirus serostatus. Along with the roughly 610-subject first cohort, a separate validation cohort of over a hundred different subjects was used. To predict cytomegalovirus infection status, the study brought together high-throughput TCR immunosequencing, statistical association of individual TCRs with disease status, and machine learning. A later analysis re-examined previously published TCR beta repertoires from 500 to 700 donors and added high-resolution HLA genotyping to investigate patterns of TCR occurrence. Rather than drawing on any new phenotypic data, the later analysis identified candidate immune exposures from TCR beta sequences and the way those sequences occurred across donors. To decide whether each TCR beta V gene segment behaved as functional or pseudogenic, an earlier analysis of some 540 of the donors relied on high-throughput TCR beta sequencing. Donor age, sex, ethnicity and CMV serostatus were compiled alongside the repertoire data. A later genetic analysis used genome-wide SNP genotypes for about three fifths of the 666 donors, treating that subset as a discovery cohort. All discovery cohort repertoires had been generated using a single sequencing platform. HLA typing covered class I and class II loci at four-digit resolution. The number of donors typed differed by locus, with about 629-630 for A, B, C, DRB1 and DQB1, 522 for DQA1, about 610 for DPA1, and approximately 470 for DPB1. Several DR-DQ haplotypes were treated as single units for association and clustering because of strong linkage in the cohort. On average, roughly 250,000 unique TCR beta nucleotide sequences were sequenced per donor among 398 genotyped donors of the cohort, with roughly 18% of those sequences being non-productive. General conclusions and limits of the study: According to the authors, the approach could potentially be generalized to other disease states and immunological phenotypes. A few of the identified cytomegalovirus-associated TCR beta chains were confirmed in vitro to be specific for cytomegalovirus antigens. A further reported finding was that TCR beta sequences accurately predicted the HLA-A and HLA-B alleles for most subjects in the first cohort. Most CMV-associated TCR beta chains appeared to be HLA-restricted in a later analysis, and the HLA associations seemed to be driven largely by CMV exposure. A total of 164 TCR beta chains were listed by the study as associated with cytomegalovirus. Assigning TCR associations to individual alleles was difficult when HLA alleles, especially DR and DQ, strongly co-occurred. Correlated functional status among segregating V segments might be attributable to linkage disequilibrium, but an unknown experimental factor could not be ruled out. The classifier was reported to diagnose cytomegalovirus status with high specificity and sensitivity in both the original and validation cohorts. For the cohort, immune exposure information was limited to CMV serostatus. Broadly in line with IMGT annotations, most TCR beta V segments showed up in productive rearrangements about 87% or about 30% of the time in an earlier analysis of under 700 of the donors. Presence/absence analyses assumed roughly uniform sequencing depth across donors, an assumption that may not hold. Some IMGT-functional V segments, including TRBV6-2 and TRBV6-3, could not be distinguished by the 87-base-pair reads and were therefore excluded. In a later analysis, the rate of TCR association differed among HLA loci, with DRB1 alleles having the most associated TCRs and HLA-C alleles having the fewest. The cohort was sequenced for TCR beta chains only, and without alpha or paired-chain data the features that could be detected were limited. An association between a missense DCLRE1C variant and V-gene and J-gene trimming of TCR beta chains was found in a later genetic analysis and replicated in an independent cohort. Because counts were too low, about 18 rarely observed V segments, including chromosome 9 orphons, were excluded from the earlier analysis of around 640 of the donors. A cluster of highly shared sequence variants was judged likely to be a technical artifact of the sequencing pipeline. Compared with equally common non-associated chains, HLA-associated TCR beta chains in a later analysis were more clonally expanded and had lower generation probabilities. According to a later analysis, parvovirus B19, influenza, CMV and Epstein-Barr virus appeared linked to several top co-occurrence clusters. Most TCR sequences were seen in very few donors, while some public TCRs were found in many individuals. A later analysis associated 16,951 TCR beta sequences with specific HLA alleles at a false discovery rate of 0.05. A later genetic analysis reported fewer N-insertions in productive TCRs among donors in an Asian-associated ancestry cluster than the roughly 690-donor mean. Because HLA typing was missing for some donors at each locus, association tests included only the typed subset.

The cohort comprised some 700 healthy bone marrow donors. At the time of sampling, every cohort member was nominally healthy, though immune exposures that went unrecorded were likely present. The donor was CMV seronegative and was included in the group of several hundred seronegative cohort members. A peripheral blood sample was collected from each donor, and TCR beta sequencing was performed on peripheral blood mononuclear cells. The Qiagen DNeasy Blood Extraction Kit was used to extract genomic DNA from the blood cell samples. Taken from cysteine to phenylalanine, the CDR3 has 15 residues. Only the CDR3 DNA stays, 45 bases, in frame from base 1. For this chain, trimming is 8 bases at the V end and 7 bases at the J end, and the number of junction bases without a gene match is 17. The CDR1 and CDR2 encoded by the germline V gene are MNHEY and SVGAGI. Library creation used the immunoSEQ multiplex PCR assay. For the multiplex PCR, a mixture combining 60 forward primers for TCR Vbeta segments and 13 reverse primers for TCR Jbeta segments was used. The CDR3 region of rearranged TCR beta genes was amplified from genomic DNA by a multiplex PCR assay. On the Illumina HiSeq System, the amplified TCR beta libraries were sequenced as 87-base-pair reads. In the authors' own workflow: In a later analysis, 70 million to 95 million unique TCR beta chains were counted across the roughly 700 repertoires, and roughly 11 million of these chains were shared by at least two donors. To remove PCR and sequencing errors, raw reads were error-corrected and collapsed into unique sequences using a nearest-neighbor algorithm that merged closely related sequences. CDR3 sequences were aligned to IMGT reference sequences to assign V, D and J gene segments. For a sequence to be retained, at least a six-nucleotide match to both a V gene segment and a J gene segment was required. Rearrangements were classified as productive when the CDR3 lacked stop codons and remained in frame with V and J, and all other rearrangements were classified as non-productive. CDR3 was defined according to IMGT convention as the region running from the second conserved V-encoded cysteine to the conserved J-encoded phenylalanine. The earlier analysis of 587 of the donors excluded sequences that lacked an unambiguous match to a single V gene segment. In an earlier analysis of 587 of the donors, V segments were called functional above 56.7% productive rearrangements and were called segregating when the between-donor standard deviation exceeded 5%. To diagnose cytomegalovirus status from the catalog of TCR beta chain sequences, a statistical classification framework was built. In a later analysis, TCR nucleotide sequences were compared against IMGT/GENE-DB human TR gene sequences so that V and J genes could be assigned. In a later analysis, CDR3 sequences and most-parsimonious VDJ recombination scenarios were assigned using the TCRdist pipeline. In a later analysis, every TCR beta chain was defined by the combination of its CDR3 amino acid sequence and its V-gene family, and reads without a unique V-gene family were dropped. As a way to deal with suspected cross-contamination and a sequencing artifact, a later analysis dropped hundreds of nucleotide sequences that were highly shared and had low generation probability. For each public chain, a later analysis derived a clonal expansion index from normalized ranks of inferred template counts within each repertoire. Generation probabilities in a later analysis came from a VDJ recombination model fitted to out-of-frame rearrangements, and those results were checked against IGoR. In a later analysis, hypergeometric tests were used to score TCR-TCR, TCR-HLA and TCR-CMV co-occurrence, with a repertoire-size bias correction applied to TCR pairs. A later analysis estimated false discovery rates by permuting HLA or CMV assignments 20 times. In a later analysis, co-occurring TCRs were grouped using DBSCAN, and TCRdist sequence similarity was added for clustering within HLA-allele-positive subsets. Repertoires with fewer than 30,000 or more than 120,000 public chains were left out of co-occurrence clustering, as were a handful of repertoires with anomalous nucleotide sharing. TCRdb's version of the immuneACCESS table is confined to in-frame rearrangements and falls short of the full clone set. An unresolved V gene accounts for under half of the shortfall where checked; the remainder is of unknown origin. V, J and clone size reflect that table, while D and trimming were determined from the DNA. Counted in this sample were approximately 160,000 clones; just over 75% of them appeared once. Of the sample, around 1.5% falls within the top ten clones.

In its sample, this clone was seen a few times. Its cognate antigen has yet to be identified. No much larger clonotype is one base removed from it; base qualities were not supplied. Recombination linked TRBV6-5 to TRBJ2-7, and 7 junctional nucleotides match TRBD2. Material: PBMCs. The receptor was derived from a middle-aged man in good health and CMV-seronegative. In nucleotide form, the sequence is TGTGCCAGCTGGGGGGGAGGGACTCCCACCGGGGAGCAGTACTTC. Its coded protein is CASWGGGTPTGEQYF.